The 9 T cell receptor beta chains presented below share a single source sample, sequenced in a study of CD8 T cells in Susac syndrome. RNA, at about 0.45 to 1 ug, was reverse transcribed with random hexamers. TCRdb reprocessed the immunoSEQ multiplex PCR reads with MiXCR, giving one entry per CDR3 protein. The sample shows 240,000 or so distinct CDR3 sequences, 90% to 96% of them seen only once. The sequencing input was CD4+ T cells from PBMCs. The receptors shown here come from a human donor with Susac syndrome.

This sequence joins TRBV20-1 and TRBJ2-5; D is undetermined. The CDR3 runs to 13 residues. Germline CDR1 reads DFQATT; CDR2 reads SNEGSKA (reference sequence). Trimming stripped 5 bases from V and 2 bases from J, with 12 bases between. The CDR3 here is CSAFGVGQETQYF. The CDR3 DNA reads TGCAGTGCTTTTGGGGTGGGACAAGAGACCCAGTACTTC.

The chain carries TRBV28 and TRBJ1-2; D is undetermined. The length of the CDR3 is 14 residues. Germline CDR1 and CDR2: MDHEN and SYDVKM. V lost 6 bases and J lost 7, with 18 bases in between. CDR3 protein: CASSPRQPPGGYTF. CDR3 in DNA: TGTGCCAGCAGCCCTCGGCAGCCCCCGGGTGGCTACACCTTC.

CDR3 loop: CASSLAFANTEAFF. For the CDR3, the DNA is TGTGCCAGCAGCTTAGCCTTTGCGAACACTGAAGCTTTCTTT. The rearrangement joins TRBV7-9 to TRBJ1-1; D gene ambiguous. Trimming stripped 0 bases from V and 1 base from J, with 6 bases between. The CDR3 contains 14 residues. Germline values: CDR1 SEHNR, CDR2 FQNEAQ (reference sequence).

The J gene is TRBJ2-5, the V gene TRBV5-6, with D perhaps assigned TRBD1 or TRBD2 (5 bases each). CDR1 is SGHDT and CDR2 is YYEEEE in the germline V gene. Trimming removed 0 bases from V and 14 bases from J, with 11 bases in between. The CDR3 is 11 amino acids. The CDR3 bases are TGTGCCAGCAGCTTGGGGGGGACGGTTTACTTC. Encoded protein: CASSLGGTVYF. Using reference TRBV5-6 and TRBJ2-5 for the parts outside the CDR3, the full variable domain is DAGVTQSPTHLIKTRGQQVTLRCSPKSGHDTVSWYQQALGQGPQFIFQYYEEEERQRGNFPDRFSGHQFPNYSSELNVNALLLGDSALYLCASSLGGTVYFGPGTRLLVL.

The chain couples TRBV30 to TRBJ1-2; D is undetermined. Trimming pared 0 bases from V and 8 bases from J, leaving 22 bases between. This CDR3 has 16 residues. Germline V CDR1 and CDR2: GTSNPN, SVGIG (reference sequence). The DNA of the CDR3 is TGTGCCTGGAGTGTAAATTTTCGGTCTCCTCGCGGGGGCTACACCTTC. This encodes CAWSVNFRSPRGGYTF.

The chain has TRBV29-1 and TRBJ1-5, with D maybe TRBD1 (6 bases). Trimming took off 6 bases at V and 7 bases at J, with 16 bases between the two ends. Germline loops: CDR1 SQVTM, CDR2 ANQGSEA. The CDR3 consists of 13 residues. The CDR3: CSVAGQMEQPQHF. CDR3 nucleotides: TGCAGCGTAGCCGGACAGATGGAGCAGCCCCAGCATTTT.

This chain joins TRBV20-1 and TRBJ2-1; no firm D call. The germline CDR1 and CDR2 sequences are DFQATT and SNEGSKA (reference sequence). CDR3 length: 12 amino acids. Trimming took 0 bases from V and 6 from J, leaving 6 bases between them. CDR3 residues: CSARDISNEQFF. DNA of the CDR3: TGCAGTGCTAGAGATATTAGCAATGAGCAGTTCTTC.

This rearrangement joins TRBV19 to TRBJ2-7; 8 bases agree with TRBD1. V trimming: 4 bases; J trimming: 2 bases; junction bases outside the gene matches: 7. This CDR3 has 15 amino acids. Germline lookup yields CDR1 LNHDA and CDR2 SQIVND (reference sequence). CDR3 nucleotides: TGTGCCAGTAGTAACACCGGGACAGGACCCTACGAGCAGTACTTC. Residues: CASSNTGTGPYEQYF.

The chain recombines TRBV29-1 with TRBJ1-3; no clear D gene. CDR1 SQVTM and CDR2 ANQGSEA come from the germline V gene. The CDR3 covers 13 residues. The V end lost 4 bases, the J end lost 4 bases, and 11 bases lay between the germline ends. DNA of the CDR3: TGCAGCGTTGTTGAACAGCCCGGAAACACCATATATTTT. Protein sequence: CSVVEQPGNTIYF.